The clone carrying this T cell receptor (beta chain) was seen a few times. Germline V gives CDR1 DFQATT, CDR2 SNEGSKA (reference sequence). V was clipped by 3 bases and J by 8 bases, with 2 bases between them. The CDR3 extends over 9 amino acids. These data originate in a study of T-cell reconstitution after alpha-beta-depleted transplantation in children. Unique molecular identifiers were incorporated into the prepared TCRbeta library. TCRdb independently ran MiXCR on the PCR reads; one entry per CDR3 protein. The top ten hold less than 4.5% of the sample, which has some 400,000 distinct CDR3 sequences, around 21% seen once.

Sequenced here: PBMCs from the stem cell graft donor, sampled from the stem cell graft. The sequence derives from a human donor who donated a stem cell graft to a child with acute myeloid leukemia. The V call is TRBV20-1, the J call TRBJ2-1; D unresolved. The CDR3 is CSASYEQFF. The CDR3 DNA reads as TGCAGTGCTAGCTATGAGCAGTTCTTC.